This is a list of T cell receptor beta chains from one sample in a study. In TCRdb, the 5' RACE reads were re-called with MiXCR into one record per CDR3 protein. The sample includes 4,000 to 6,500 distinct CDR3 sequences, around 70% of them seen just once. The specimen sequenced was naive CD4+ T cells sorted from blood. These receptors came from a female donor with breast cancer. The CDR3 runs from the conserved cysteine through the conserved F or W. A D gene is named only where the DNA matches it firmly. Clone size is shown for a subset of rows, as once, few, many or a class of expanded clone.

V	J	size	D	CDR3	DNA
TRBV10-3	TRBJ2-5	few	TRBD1	CAISGGQGSETQYF	TGTGCCATCAGTGGGGGACAGGGGAGTGAGACCCAGTACTTC
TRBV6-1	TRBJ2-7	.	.	CASSEVDYEQYF	TGTGCCAGCAGTGAAGTTGACTACGAGCAGTACTTC
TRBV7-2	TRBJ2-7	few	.	CASSFDSTRYEQYF	TGTGCCAGCAGCTTTGACAGTACGAGATACGAGCAGTACTTC
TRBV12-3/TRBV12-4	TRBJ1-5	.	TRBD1	CASSRTGSPQHF	TGTGCCAGCAGCCGGACAGGGTCGCCCCAGCATTTT
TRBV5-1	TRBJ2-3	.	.	CASNFQGASTDTQYF	TGCGCCAGCAACTTTCAGGGAGCTAGCACAGATACGCAGTATTTT
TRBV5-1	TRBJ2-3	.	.	CASSLGQTTDTQYF	TGCGCCAGCAGCTTGGGACAGACCACAGATACGCAGTATTTT
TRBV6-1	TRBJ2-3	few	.	CASSPSDTQYF	TGTGCCAGCAGTCCCTCCGATACGCAGTATTTT
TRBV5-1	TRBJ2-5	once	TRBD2	CASSFSGSETLYF	TGCGCCAGCAGCTTTAGCGGGTCGGAGACCCTGTACTTC
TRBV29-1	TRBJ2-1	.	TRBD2	CSGGLAGEYNEQFF	TGCAGCGGCGGACTAGCGGGAGAATACAATGAGCAGTTCTTC
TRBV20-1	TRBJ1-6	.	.	CSARDKGPLSDSPLHF	TGCAGTGCTAGAGATAAGGGGCCGTTGTCGGATTCACCCCTCCACTTT
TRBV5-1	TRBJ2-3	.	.	CASSLNRVDTDTQYF	TGCGCCAGCAGCTTGAACAGGGTTGACACAGATACGCAGTATTTT
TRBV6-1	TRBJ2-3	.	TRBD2	CASSVAPGLAGVTQYF	TGTGCCAGCAGTGTAGCGCCGGGACTAGCGGGAGTTACGCAGTATTTT
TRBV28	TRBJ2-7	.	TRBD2	CASSASGRATWEQYF	TGTGCCAGCAGTGCTAGCGGGAGGGCCACTTGGGAGCAGTACTTC
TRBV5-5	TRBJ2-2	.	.	CASSLDSRANTGELFF	TGTGCCAGCAGCTTGGATTCCAGGGCGAACACCGGGGAGCTGTTTTTT
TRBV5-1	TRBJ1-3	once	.	CASSPGGLQTFSGNTIYF	TGCGCCAGCAGCCCCGGGGGACTTCAGACTTTCTCTGGAAACACCATATATTTT
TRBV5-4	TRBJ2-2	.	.	CASSLGLTGELFF	TGTGCCAGCAGCTTAGGGCTTACCGGGGAGCTGTTTTTT
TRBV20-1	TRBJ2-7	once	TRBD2	CSARDFLAGDRGSYEQYF	TGCAGTGCTAGAGATTTCCTAGCGGGAGATCGTGGCTCCTACGAGCAGTACTTC
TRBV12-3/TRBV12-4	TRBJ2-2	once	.	CASRRLGWAAGELFF	TGTGCCAGCAGACGTCTCGGGTGGGCCGCAGGGGAGCTGTTTTTT
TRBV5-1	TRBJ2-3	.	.	CASSLGSRDTQYF	TGCGCCAGCAGTTTGGGGAGTCGGGATACGCAGTATTTT
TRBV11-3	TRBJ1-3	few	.	CASSNQGTSGNTIYF	TGTGCCAGCAGCAACCAGGGAACGAGTGGAAACACCATATATTTT
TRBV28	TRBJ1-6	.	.	CASSFDRNQGPTNSPLHF	TGTGCCAGCAGTTTCGATCGCAATCAGGGACCGACAAATTCACCCCTCCACTTT
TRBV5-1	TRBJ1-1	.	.	CASSLAAENTEAFF	TGCGCCAGCAGCTTGGCCGCAGAGAACACGGAAGCTTTCTTT
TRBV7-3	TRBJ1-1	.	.	CASSWTMNTEAFF	TGTGCCAGCAGCTGGACAATGAACACTGAAGCTTTCTTT
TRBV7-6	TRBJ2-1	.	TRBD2	CASSLAGEGPYNEQFF	TGTGCCAGCAGCTTAGCGGGGGAGGGTCCCTACAATGAGCAGTTCTTC
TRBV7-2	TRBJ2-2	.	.	CASSRGGTGINLNTGELFF	TGTGCCAGCAGCCGGGGCGGGACGGGAATTAATTTGAACACCGGGGAGCTGTTTTTT
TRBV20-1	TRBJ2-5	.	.	CSAKDWETQYF	TGCAGTGCAAAAGACTGGGAGACCCAGTACTTC
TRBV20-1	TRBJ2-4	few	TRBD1	CSAQDRDVQYF	TGCAGTGCTCAGGACAGGGATGTCCAGTACTTC
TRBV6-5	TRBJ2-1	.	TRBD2	CASSYSHSGVRYNEQFF	TGTGCCAGCAGTTACTCTCATAGCGGGGTCCGCTACAATGAGCAGTTCTTC
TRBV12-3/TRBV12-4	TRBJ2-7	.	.	CASSPHGGGRYEQYF	TGTGCCAGCAGTCCTCACGGCGGCGGCAGGTACGAGCAGTACTTC
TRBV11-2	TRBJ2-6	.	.	CASSLGATGSGANVLTF	TGTGCCAGCAGCTTGGGGGCTACAGGGTCTGGGGCCAACGTCCTGACTTTC
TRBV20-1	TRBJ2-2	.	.	CSARDADGELFF	TGCAGTGCTAGAGATGCGGACGGGGAGCTGTTTTTT
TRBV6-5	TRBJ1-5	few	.	CASRMTDNQPQHF	TGTGCCAGCAGGATGACAGACAATCAGCCCCAGCATTTT
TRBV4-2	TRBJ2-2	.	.	CASSQDLPGDTGELFF	TGTGCCAGCAGCCAAGATCTCCCCGGGGACACCGGGGAGCTGTTTTTT
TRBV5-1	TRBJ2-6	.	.	CASSLENPSGANVLTF	TGCGCCAGCAGCTTGGAGAACCCTTCTGGGGCCAACGTCCTGACTTTC
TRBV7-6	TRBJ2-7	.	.	CASSSFPSLGGASYEQYF	TGTGCCAGCAGCTCCTTTCCGTCCCTCGGCGGGGCCTCCTACGAGCAGTACTTC
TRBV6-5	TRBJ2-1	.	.	CASSPGLRWFF	TGTGCCAGCAGCCCCGGACTCCGTTGGTTCTTC
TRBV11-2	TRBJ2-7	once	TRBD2	CASSAKTSGTYEQYF	TGTGCCAGCAGCGCCAAGACTAGCGGGACATACGAGCAGTACTTC
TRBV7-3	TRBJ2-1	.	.	CASSLTGRNEQFF	TGTGCCAGCAGCTTAACGGGACGGAATGAGCAGTTCTTC
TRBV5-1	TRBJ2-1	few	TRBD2	CASRIRASGSSDEQFF	TGTGCCAGCAGAATCAGAGCAAGCGGGAGCTCGGATGAGCAGTTCTTC
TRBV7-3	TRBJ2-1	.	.	CASSFSQGDEQFF	TGTGCCAGCAGCTTTTCCCAGGGAGATGAGCAGTTCTTC
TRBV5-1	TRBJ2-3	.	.	CASSPGTSDTQYF	TGCGCCAGCAGCCCAGGGACGTCAGATACGCAGTATTTT
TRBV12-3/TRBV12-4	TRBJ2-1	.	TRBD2	CASSWGTSGSGVQFF	TGTGCCAGCAGTTGGGGGACTAGCGGGAGTGGGGTGCAGTTCTTC
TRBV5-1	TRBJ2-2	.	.	CASSRDTYTGELFF	TGCGCCAGCAGCAGGGACACATACACCGGGGAGCTGTTTTTT
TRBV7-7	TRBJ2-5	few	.	CASSQLSGETQYF	TGTGCTAGCAGCCAACTCTCTGGGGAGACCCAGTACTTC
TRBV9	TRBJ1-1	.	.	CASSVAIQGNTEAFF	TGTGCCAGCAGCGTAGCGATTCAGGGAAACACTGAAGCTTTCTTT
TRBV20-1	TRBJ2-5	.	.	CSASLAETQYF	TGCAGTGCTAGTTTAGCAGAGACCCAGTACTTC
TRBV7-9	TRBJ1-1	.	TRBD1	CASSLETGGSNAFF	TGTGCCAGCAGCCTAGAGACAGGGGGCAGTAACGCTTTCTTT
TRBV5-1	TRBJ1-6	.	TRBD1	CASSGLQGDNSPLHF	TGCGCCAGCAGCGGGTTACAGGGGGACAATTCACCCCTCCACTTT
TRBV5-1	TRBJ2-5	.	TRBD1	CASSPGQGRRQETQYF	TGCGCCAGCAGTCCCGGACAGGGGAGGCGGCAAGAGACCCAGTACTTC
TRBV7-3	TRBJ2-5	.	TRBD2	CASSPVGGVQETQYF	TGTGCCAGCAGCCCCGTGGGGGGGGTTCAAGAGACCCAGTACTTC
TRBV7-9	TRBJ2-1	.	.	CASSLVTEQFF	TGTGCCAGCAGCTTAGTGACAGAGCAGTTCTTC
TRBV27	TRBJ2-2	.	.	CASTPDRTLCTGELFF	TGTGCCAGCACCCCCGACAGGACACTATGCACCGGGGAGCTGTTTTTT
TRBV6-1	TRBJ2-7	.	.	CASARGTKLYEQYF	TGTGCCAGCGCGAGAGGGACCAAACTCTACGAGCAGTACTTC
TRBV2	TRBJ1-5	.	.	CASSPGLGQPQHF	TGTGCCAGCAGCCCGGGGTTGGGTCAGCCCCAGCATTTT
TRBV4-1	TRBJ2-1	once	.	CASSQGRARSYNEQFF	TGCGCCAGCAGCCAAGGAAGGGCTAGGTCCTACAATGAGCAGTTCTTC
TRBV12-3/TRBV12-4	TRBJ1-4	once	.	CASSLGQGGIEKLFF	TGTGCCAGCAGTTTGGGGCAGGGTGGAATCGAAAAACTGTTTTTT
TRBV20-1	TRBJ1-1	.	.	CSAKKDRYTEAFF	TGCAGTGCGAAAAAGGACAGATACACTGAAGCTTTCTTT